This section outlines one T cell receptor beta chain sequence together with its context. Its cognate antigen is unknown. This record comes from a study of OX40 agonist ivuxolimab in advanced cancers. The study, taken as a whole, reports: Within 6 weeks, CD4+ and CD8+ blood T cells expanded clonally at 0.1 to 3.0 mg/kg. Expanded clones were, on average, more numerous in CD8+ T cells than in CD4+.

This CDR3 is 14 amino acids long. Germline V gene sequence: CDR1 SGHTA, CDR2 FQGNSA. The V end was cut by 4 bases, the J end by 1 base, with 8 bases between. Libraries were prepared by immunoSEQ multiplex PCR; TCRdb keeps only in-frame clonotypes and omits some of them. The sample contains 45,000 to 70,000 clones, approximately 90% of which appear only once. The chain carries TRBV7-2 and TRBJ1-5; D call uncertain. The specimen comprised CD4+ or CD8+ T cells sorted from blood, sampled in a trial of the OX40 agonist ivuxolimab. This sequence originates from an adult with an advanced solid tumor such as melanoma, head and neck, liver or kidney cancer. CDR3 DNA: TGTGCCAGCAGCTCCTACGTCAGCAATCAGCCCCAGCATTTT. This encodes CASSSYVSNQPQHF. Drawing the rest from reference TRBV7-2 and TRBJ1-5, the complete variable domain is GAGVSQSPSNKVTEKGKDVELRCDPISGHTALYWYRQSLGQGLEFLIYFQGNSAPDKSGLPSDRFSAERTGGSVSTLTIQRTQQEDSAVYLCASSSYVSNQPQHFGDGTRLSIL.